The 24 T cell receptor beta chains below all came from one sample that was sequenced in a study of identical twins. MiXCR, applied by TCRdb to the 5' RACE reads, yields one record per CDR3 protein. Of 650,000 to 800,000 distinct CDR3 sequences listed, roughly 8% are singletons. These sequences were also reported in another study, on yellow fever vaccine responses in identical twins.

Material for sequencing was PBMCs. The receptors here all came from a woman under 30 in good health.

This clonotype was detected ten times or more. The chain's CDR3 is CSARDLSPLADRTKYEQYF. In DNA, the CDR3 is TGCAGTGCTAGAGACCTATCTCCGCTCGCGGACCGGACAAAGTACGAGCAGTACTTC. The chain carries TRBV20-1 and TRBJ2-7; D is possibly TRBD1 (5 bases). Looked up from germline, CDR1 is DFQATT and CDR2 is SNEGSKA (reference sequence). The CDR3 consists of 19 residues. V gave up 0 bases and J gave up 4 bases, with 28 bases separating them.

This clonotype was seen a handful of times. The chain couples TRBV7-2 to TRBJ2-5; 15 bases match TRBD2. The CDR3 extends over 20 amino acids. The ends lost 5 bases at V and 5 bases at J; junction bases unmatched: 18. Per germline, CDR1 SGHTA and CDR2 FQGNSA. The CDR3 loop is CASSPSGAGLAGGLEETQYF. In nucleotides, the CDR3 is TGTGCCAGCAGCCCTAGCGGGGCCGGACTAGCGGGGGGGCTAGAGGAGACCCAGTACTTC. The full variable domain, its missing parts supplied by reference TRBV7-2 and TRBJ2-5, is GAGVSQSPSNKVTEKGKDVELRCDPISGHTALYWYRQSLGQGLEFLIYFQGNSAPDKSGLPSDRFSAERTGGSVSTLTIQRTQQEDSAVYLCASSPSGAGLAGGLEETQYFGPGTRLLVL.

This clonotype has just a few counts. V usage is TRBV7-2 and J usage is TRBJ1-1, with unresolved D. Deletions cut 1 base from V and 0 bases from J, with 9 bases between. CDR1 and CDR2 from the germline V gene are SGHTA and FQGNSA. CDR3 length equals 15 residues. The CDR3: CASSLVLGMNTEAFF. The CDR3 DNA is TGTGCCAGCAGCTTAGTCTTGGGTATGAACACTGAAGCTTTCTTT. The full variable domain, completed using reference TRBV7-2 and TRBJ1-1, is GAGVSQSPSNKVTEKGKDVELRCDPISGHTALYWYRQSLGQGLEFLIYFQGNSAPDKSGLPSDRFSAERTGGSVSTLTIQRTQQEDSAVYLCASSLVLGMNTEAFFGQGTRLTVV.

This clonotype came up a few times. This sequence joins TRBV28 and TRBJ2-1; D is ambiguous. Trimming took off 6 bases at V and 12 bases at J, with 18 bases between the two ends. This CDR3 has 13 residues. Germline-derived CDR1 and CDR2 are MDHEN and SYDVKM. The CDR3 DNA is TGTGCCAGCAGGTACCCTTTAAGAGAAGCGCAGTTCTTC. It translates to CASRYPLREAQFF.

The rearrangement uses TRBV12-3 or TRBV12-4 and TRBJ2-3; tentative D call: TRBD1 (6 bases). The CDR3 spans 15 residues. The V gene lost 0 bases and the J gene lost 8 bases, with 15 bases spanning the gap. CDR3 bases: TGTGCCAGCAGTTTAGCGGGGGCAGAGGGCGGTACGCAGTATTTT. Translation gives CASSLAGAEGGTQYF.

The CDR3 is CASRPGRRGTDTQYF. CDR3 in DNA: TGTGCCAGCAGGCCCGGGAGAAGGGGCACAGATACGCAGTATTTT. The J gene is TRBJ2-3, the V gene TRBV12-3 or TRBV12-4, with D tentatively TRBD2 (6 bases). Trimming left V 6 bases short and J 1 base short, with 14 bases between. This CDR3 comprises 15 residues.

A remark on this clonotype: An end of the junction differs from the germline gene, which may be a read error. V and J are TRBV5-6 and TRBJ1-1; D may be TRBD1 (5 bases). The germline CDR1 and CDR2 sequences are SGHDT and YYEEEE. This CDR3 contains 14 residues. The DNA of the CDR3 is TGTGCCAGCAGCCCCGGGCCGGGGGAGGATGAAGTTTTCTTT. Its protein is CASSPGPGEDEVFF.

The V and J genes are TRBV6-4 and TRBJ2-1; D is unresolved. This CDR3 is built from 14 residues. CDR1 is MRHNA and CDR2 is SNTAGT in the germline V gene. Trimming stripped 0 bases from V and 7 bases from J, with 10 bases between. Here the CDR3 DNA reads TGTGCCAGCAGTGACTCGTTTACCCCGAATGAGCAGTTCTTC. Protein: CASSDSFTPNEQFF.

The chain combines TRBV15 with TRBJ1-2, with D possibly being TRBD1 (6 bases). The CDR3 loop spans 14 amino acids. V was shortened by 1 base and J by 1 base, with 7 bases between the two germline ends. Germline-derived CDR1 and CDR2 are LNHNV and YYDKDF (reference sequence). CDR3 DNA: TGTGCCACCAGCAGAGGGACAGATAACTATGGCTACACCTTC. The encoded protein is CATSRGTDNYGYTF.

This clonotype was seen a few times. V gene TRBV7-9 combines with J gene TRBJ2-7; perhaps TRBD1 as D (5 bases). The CDR3 sequence is 13 residues long. V was shortened by 7 bases and J by 3 bases, with 13 bases between the two germline ends. Germline V lookup: CDR1 SEHNR, CDR2 FQNEAQ (reference sequence). CDR3 sequence: CASTQGPFYEQYF. The CDR3 DNA reads as TGTGCCAGCACCCAGGGCCCGTTCTACGAGCAGTACTTC.

This rearrangement joins TRBV28 to TRBJ2-7, with TRBD2 identical over 8 bases. Unmatched junction bases numbered 15, after V lost 7 bases and J lost 4 bases. The germline V gene encodes CDR1 MDHEN and CDR2 SYDVKM. There are 16 residues in the CDR3. The CDR3: CASTPTGGGKMYEQYF. The CDR3 DNA sequence: TGTGCCAGCACCCCAACGGGCGGGGGGAAGATGTACGAGCAGTACTTC.

The sample holds many counts of this clonotype. The CDR3 coding sequence is TGTGCCAGCAGTCCGGGCTCCGAGCAGTACTTC. This translates into CASSPGSEQYF. The J gene is TRBJ2-7, the V gene TRBV12-3 or TRBV12-4; the D is unclear. Trimming removed 5 bases from V and 6 bases from J, with 8 bases in between. The CDR3 runs 11 residues.

The chain uses TRBV6-2 or TRBV6-3 and TRBJ2-1; 12 bases align to TRBD2. The length of the CDR3 is 22 residues. Per germline, CDR1 MNHEY and CDR2 SVGEGT. The trim removed 4 bases at V and 2 bases at J, leaving 21 bases unmatched. The DNA for the CDR3 is TGTGCCAGCAGTTCCTCTTTGCCCCCGGGACTAGCGGGTACACGGGCCTACAATGAGCAGTTCTTC. Protein sequence: CASSSSLPPGLAGTRAYNEQFF.

Ten or more counts support this clonotype. The chain employs TRBV20-1 and TRBJ1-5; D gene unclear. Trimming took 0 bases from V and 0 from J, leaving 9 bases between them. CDR1 is DFQATT, CDR2 SNEGSKA, per germline (reference sequence). The CDR3 covers 15 residues. The DNA of the CDR3 is TGCAGTGCTAGAGATGTATCAAATAGCAATCAGCCCCAGCATTTT. This codes for CSARDVSNSNQPQHF.

The chain uses TRBV4-2 and TRBJ2-1; no reliable D call. V dropped 6 bases and J dropped 5 bases, with 8 bases sitting between them. The CDR3 extends over 12 amino acids. Germline V CDR1 and CDR2: LGHNA, YNFKEQ. The CDR3 DNA reads as TGTGCCAGCAGTGTGGAAAACAATGAGCAGTTCTTC. It yields the protein CASSVENNEQFF.

There are a few counts of this clonotype. The V gene is TRBV7-8, the J gene TRBJ2-7; no reliable D call. CDR1 is SGHVS, CDR2 FQNEAQ, per germline. CDR3 length: 16 residues. Trimming left V 1 base short and J 6 bases short, with 19 bases between. The chain's CDR3 is CASSLEGLLAAGEQYF. CDR3 bases: TGTGCCAGCAGCTTAGAGGGCCTTTTGGCTGCTGGCGAGCAGTACTTC. Complete variable domain (other parts from reference TRBV7-8 and TRBJ2-7): GAGVSQSPRYKVAKRGQDVALRCDPISGHVSLFWYQQALGQGPEFLTYFQNEAQLDKSGLPSDRFFAERPEGSVSTLKIQRTQQEDSAVYLCASSLEGLLAAGEQYFGPGTRLTVT.

This clonotype was seen ten or more times. The limits of the CDR3 on the DNA are not certain, so only TCRdb's listed CDR3 is given. The genes are TRBV3-1 and TRBJ2-7; the DNA was not compared with TRBD1, the D call given in the table. With termini counted, the CDR3 has 17 amino acids. Per germline, CDR1 LGHDT and CDR2 YNNKEL (reference sequence). This CDR3 is CASSQVGGGTGRKGKYF.

This chain joins TRBV11-2 and TRBJ2-2; tentative D call: TRBD2 (6 bases). Trimming pared 5 bases from V and 5 bases from J, leaving 15 bases between. The germline V gene encodes CDR1 SGHAT and CDR2 FQNNGV. The CDR3 extends over 15 amino acids. CDR3 sequence (DNA): TGTGCCAGCAGCCTAATGGGGGGAAGGACCGGGGAGCTGTTTTTT. Protein sequence: CASSLMGGRTGELFF.

As DNA, the CDR3 is TGCAGTGTACGGGGACTTTCCCCCTACGAGCAGTACTTC. Its translation is CSVRGLSPYEQYF. The rearrangement links TRBV20-1 to TRBJ2-7; possible D gene TRBD2, 6 bases. Germline values: CDR1 DFQATT, CDR2 SNEGSKA (reference sequence). With 7 bases removed from V and 2 bases from J, the gap between germline ends came to 15 bases. This CDR3 comprises 13 residues.

V is TRBV5-1 and J is TRBJ2-3, with 7 positions matching TRBD1. The junction had 3 bases not matched to a gene; V was cut back by 1 base and J by 4 bases. CDR3 size: 14 residues. The V gene's germline CDR1 is SGHRS and CDR2 YFSETQ. The CDR3 DNA is TGCGCCAGCAGCTTGCAAGGGGGCCCAGATACGCAGTATTTT. This codes for CASSLQGGPDTQYF.

This clonotype was picked up a small number of times. In nucleotides, the CDR3 is TGCAGTGCCCCGAGAGCATCCTACAATGAGCAGTTCTTC. Translating it yields CSAPRASYNEQFF. V gene TRBV20-1 combines with J gene TRBJ2-1, with unresolved D. Germline values: CDR1 DFQATT, CDR2 SNEGSKA (reference sequence). Trimming took off 6 bases at V and 1 base at J, with 10 bases between the two ends. The CDR3 sequence is 13 residues long.

This clonotype has just a few counts. The J gene is TRBJ2-5, the V gene TRBV4-3; 9 bases are a match to TRBD1. With 3 bases clipped from V and 5 bases from J, the junction kept 13 bases outside the gene matches. The CDR3 sequence is 17 residues long. Germline V gives CDR1 LGHNA, CDR2 YSLEER. This chain's CDR3 is CASSQNPGQGGRETQYF. The CDR3 bases are TGCGCCAGCAGCCAGAACCCGGGACAGGGTGGCCGGGAGACCCAGTACTTC.

The CDR3 is CSAKTGPLISGANVLTF. In DNA form, the CDR3 reads TGCAGTGCGAAGACAGGCCCACTGATCTCTGGGGCCAACGTCCTGACTTTC. This chain uses TRBV20-1 with TRBJ2-6; possible D gene TRBD1, 6 bases. Trimming took off 6 bases at V and 0 bases at J, with 18 bases between the two ends. CDR1 and CDR2 (germline): DFQATT, SNEGSKA (reference sequence). CDR3 length: 17 residues.

This clonotype has only a few counts. An end of the junction differs from the germline gene, which may be a read error. This chain uses TRBV4-2 with TRBJ1-6, with D hard to call. Germline CDR1 reads LGHNA; CDR2 reads YNFKEQ. The CDR3 consists of 13 residues. The CDR3 is CASSQEMGTFHSF. Here the CDR3 DNA reads TGTGCCAGCAGCCAAGAGATGGGTACTTTTCACTCCTTT.